The T cell receptor (beta chain) under discussion was sequenced for a study of blood T cells in healthy people across ages. Study-wide background: Through template switching, about one barcoded beta molecule was captured per two T cells, as measured in model experiments.

Using a J-beta primer mix together with a sample-barcoded 5' primer, a second PCR was run for about 6 to 11 cycles. There were at least 3 million CDR3-containing paired-end reads obtained from each sample. One entry per CDR3 protein, called by TCRdb with MiXCR from the 5' RACE reads. This sample has 850,000 to 950,000 distinct CDR3 sequences; roughly 26% occur once, and the top ten carry roughly 17%. About this clonotype itself: Antigen specificity is unknown.

Points from the study as a whole: Per million T cells, TCR beta diversity dropped roughly linearly as age increased.

The sequence derives from a woman of 80 years or more in good health. Specimen: blood.

Here the CDR3 DNA reads TGTGCCAGCAGCTCAGCGGGGGGGCTCTTGGGCACCGGGGAGCTGTTTTTT. This translates into CASSSAGGLLGTGELFF. This rearrangement joins TRBV7-2 to TRBJ2-2, with 10 bases aligning to TRBD2. Trimming cost V 4 bases and J 4 bases; bases outside gene matches: 9. The CDR3 runs to 17 residues. The V gene's germline CDR1 is SGHTA and CDR2 FQGNSA.